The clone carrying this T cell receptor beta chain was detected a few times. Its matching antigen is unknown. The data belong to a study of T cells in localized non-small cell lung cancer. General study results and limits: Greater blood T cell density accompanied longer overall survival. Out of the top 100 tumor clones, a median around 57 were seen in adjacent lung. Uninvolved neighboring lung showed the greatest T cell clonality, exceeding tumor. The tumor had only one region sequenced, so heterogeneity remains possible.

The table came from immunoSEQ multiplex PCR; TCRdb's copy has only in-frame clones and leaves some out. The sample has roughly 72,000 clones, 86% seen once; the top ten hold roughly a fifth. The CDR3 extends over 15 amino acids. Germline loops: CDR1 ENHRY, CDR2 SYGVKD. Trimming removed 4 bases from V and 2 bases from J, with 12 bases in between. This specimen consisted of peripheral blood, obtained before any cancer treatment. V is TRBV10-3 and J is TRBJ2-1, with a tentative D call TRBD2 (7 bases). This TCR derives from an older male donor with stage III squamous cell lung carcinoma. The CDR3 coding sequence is TGTGCCATCAGTGGGCGGGGGCTAGCCTACAATGAGCAGTTCTTC. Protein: CAISGRGLAYNEQFF.